Detailed here is one T cell receptor beta chain. Its antigen is not known. Trimming cost V 2 bases and J 3 bases, with 6 bases left between them. The CDR3 sequence is 12 residues long. Germline V gene lookup returns CDR1 SGHRS and CDR2 YFSETQ. The data belong to a study of T cell responses to AZD1222 COVID-19 vaccine. Points from the study as a whole: The span of vaccine-associated CD4 TCRs extended across spike, with dominance at 160-218 and 743-854. With two AZD1222 doses given, Spike-specific TCR breadth and depth both rose. A mostly white British donor set with more females was recruited, and clonal diversity was possibly underestimated.

Data came from immunoSEQ multiplex PCR; TCRdb stores just in-frame clones and leaves some out. The sample includes tens of thousands of clones, about 80% seen only once; the top ten take 9% to 14%. The sequence came from an adult in good health. The sample consisted of peripheral blood, taken on day 0 of AZD1222 vaccination. This chain uses TRBV5-1 with TRBJ2-7; a possible D gene is TRBD1 (6 bases). CDR3 residues: CASSLQGYEQYF. CDR3 bases: TGCGCCAGCAGCTTACAGGGCTACGAGCAGTACTTC.